These T cell receptor beta chains were read from a single sample in a study of blood T cells in healthy people across ages. TCRdb ran MiXCR on the 5' RACE reads and lists one entry per CDR3 protein. The repertoire holds approximately 670,000 distinct CDR3 sequences, about 43% seen once, with about 30% in the top ten. The sequenced sample was blood. These TCRs come from a man older than 75 in good health. Each CDR3 is given with its conserved first and last residue.

>TRBV30|TRBJ2-1
CACRGGRNEQFF
>TRBV28|TRBJ1-1
CASSLPTGITEAFF
>TRBV7-6|TRBJ1-2
CASSQVGDLGYTF
>TRBV29-1|TRBJ2-1
CSVDPHNEQFF
>TRBV6-6|TRBJ2-7
CASTEQGGRDYEQYF
>TRBV6-5|TRBJ2-2
CTSSSAGTHTGELFF
>TRBV14|TRBJ2-4
CASSYGDIQYF
>TRBV6-2/TRBV6-3|TRBJ2-3
CASSPSFGTRFKYF
>TRBV9|TRBJ2-3
CASSDSGPPQYF
>TRBV14|TRBJ1-5
CASSQNRASNQPQHF
>TRBV20-1|TRBJ2-7
CSASTAGNSYEQYF
>TRBV10-2|TRBJ2-1
CASTEAGARNEQFF
>TRBV9|TRBJ2-1
CASSGLVENNEQFF
>TRBV24-1|TRBJ2-1
CATSDGRGSYNEQFF
>TRBV27|TRBJ1-1
CASSLAGTNTEAFF
>TRBV7-6|.
CASSLTPTNEQYF
>TRBV5-1|TRBJ2-5
CASSSAGQYNEQYF
>TRBV7-9|TRBJ2-7
CASSLSRGPGQGSYEQYF
>TRBV11-3|TRBJ2-3
CASSELAGGTTDTQYF
>TRBV7-2|TRBJ2-5
CASTLGVNVQYF
>TRBV27|TRBJ2-7
CASSLRGTGLNEQYF
>TRBV29-1|TRBJ2-2
CSVRTTSTGELFF
>TRBV7-8|TRBJ2-5
CASSLARGVIGETQYF
>TRBV12-3/TRBV12-4|TRBJ1-5
CASSLGSSYSNQPQHF
>TRBV20-1|TRBJ2-3
CSARDPLRAGTDTQYF
>TRBV6-4|TRBJ1-6
CASSDELGMNSPLHF
>TRBV30|TRBJ2-5
CAWTASGSLGEQYF
>TRBV2|TRBJ2-2
CASSEEPITGELFF
>TRBV20-1|TRBJ2-7
CSAITGQSLAYEQYF
>TRBV15|TRBJ2-3
CATSRGQGTDTQYF
>TRBV5-6|TRBJ1-6
CASSFSFGTGVKAEGNSPLHF
>TRBV4-3|TRBJ2-3
CASSIRDRPSTDTQYF
>TRBV29-1|TRBJ1-5
CSVEWGRGQPQHF
>TRBV28|TRBJ2-1
CASSLAGSGRNNEQFF
>TRBV15|TRBJ2-7
CATSRDLEELYEQYF
>TRBV6-5|TRBJ2-5
CASSGDSTEETQYF
>TRBV7-2|TRBJ2-6
CASSRRAGANVLTF
>TRBV6-1|TRBJ1-5
CASSERGGKNQPQHF
>TRBV12-3/TRBV12-4|TRBJ2-3
CASSLLAGRTDTQYF
>TRBV6-2/TRBV6-3|TRBJ2-1
CASSLVAGGNEQFF
>TRBV3-1|TRBJ2-1
CASSQAAWRAYNEQFF
>TRBV20-1|TRBJ1-1
CSAGRTGITEAFF
>TRBV20-1|TRBJ1-6
CSASPTQEGSPLHF
>TRBV2|TRBJ2-1
CASSAGGYQNHNEQFF
>TRBV5-1|TRBJ2-5
CASSLEYQETQYF